These 12 T cell receptor beta chains were sequenced from one sample in a study of neurological immune-mediated disorders. Time point described: longitudinal time-point 3. TCRdb reprocessed the 5' RACE reads via MiXCR and lists one record per CDR3 protein. The sample lists 95,000 to 110,000 distinct CDR3 sequences, 10% to 12% occurring once. Sequencing was performed on PBMCs. The source is a female donor with HTLV-1-associated myelopathy (HAM/TSP).

This clonotype counts as medium-sized. The chain couples TRBV24-1 to TRBJ2-5, with 9 nucleotides matching TRBD1. Losses at the gene ends were 4 bases for V and 3 bases for J; bases not matched to a gene: 5. Germline CDR1 KGHDR, CDR2 SFDVKD. The CDR3 consists of 15 residues. The CDR3 DNA follows: TGTGCCACCAGTGACTGGACAGGGGCGAAAGAGACCCAGTACTTC. Translation gives CATSDWTGAKETQYF.

The V call is TRBV10-3, the J call TRBJ2-3, with a tentative D call TRBD2 (5 bases). The CDR3 spans 15 residues. Trimming took 3 bases from V and 0 from J, leaving 10 bases between them. Germline lookup yields CDR1 ENHRY and CDR2 SYGVKD. CDR3 in DNA: TGTGCCATCAGTGACGGACGGACTAGCACAGATACGCAGTATTTT. This gives the protein CAISDGRTSTDTQYF.

The sample holds many counts of this clonotype. V usage is TRBV7-7 and J usage is TRBJ2-3, with D unclear. Trimming removed 1 base from V and 5 bases from J, with 10 bases in between. The V gene's germline CDR1 is SSHAT and CDR2 FNYEAQ (reference sequence). The CDR3 consists of 14 residues. The CDR3 region is CASSLVHGGDTQYF. CDR3 nucleotide sequence: TGTGCCAGCAGCTTAGTGCACGGTGGAGATACGCAGTATTTT.

Many counts were recorded for this clonotype. This chain links TRBV5-6 with TRBJ2-4; 7 nucleotides line up with TRBD1. Losses at the gene ends were 3 bases for V and 1 base for J; bases not matched to a gene: 4. Germline V gene sequence: CDR1 SGHDT, CDR2 YYEEEE. The CDR3 runs 15 residues. The CDR3 bases are TGTGCCAGCAGCTCAACACAGGGGGCCAAAAACATTCAGTACTTC. Its protein is CASSSTQGAKNIQYF. The full variable domain, completed using reference TRBV5-6 and TRBJ2-4, is DAGVTQSPTHLIKTRGQQVTLRCSPKSGHDTVSWYQQALGQGPQFIFQYYEEEERQRGNFPDRFSGHQFPNYSSELNVNALLLGDSALYLCASSSTQGAKNIQYFGAGTRLSVL.

This clonotype has a handful of counts. The chain carries TRBV20-1 and TRBJ2-5, with 11 bases matching TRBD2. The CDR3 is made up of 16 amino acids. The germline V gene has CDR1 DFQATT and CDR2 SNEGSKA (reference sequence). The ends lost 1 base at V and 5 bases at J; junction bases unmatched: 9. The CDR3 protein is CSARGGSGGAGETQYF. The CDR3 DNA follows: TGCAGTGCTAGAGGGGGTAGCGGGGGGGCCGGTGAGACCCAGTACTTC.

Details on this clonotype: Germline is not matched at one junction end, which may reflect a read error. The V call is TRBV7-9, the J call TRBJ1-5; D remains ambiguous. The CDR3 is 13 amino acids. Germline V gene lookup returns CDR1 SEHNR and CDR2 FQNEAQ (reference sequence). The CDR3, as DNA: TGTGCCAGCAGCTTTAGTGGAAATCAGCACCAGCATTTT. Its protein is CASSFSGNQHQHF.

Only a few counts were recorded for this clonotype. The V gene is TRBV19, the J gene TRBJ1-4, with D uncertain. The germline V and J ends were trimmed by 4 bases and 0 bases, with 6 bases remaining between them. Germline V gives CDR1 LNHDA, CDR2 SQIVND (reference sequence). The CDR3 has 14 residues. CDR3 nucleotides: TGTGCCAGTAGTACTGGTCCAACTAATGAAAAACTGTTTTTT. Translation gives CASSTGPTNEKLFF.

This clonotype was detected ten times or more. This chain joins TRBV6-1 and TRBJ1-2; TRBD1 matches at 8 bases. Germline CDR1 is MNHNS and CDR2 is SASEGT. The V and J ends lost 0 bases and 6 bases, in that order; junction bases with no gene match: 0. This CDR3 contains 13 residues. The CDR3 spells CASSEATGDGYTF. The DNA for the CDR3 is TGTGCCAGCAGTGAAGCGACAGGGGATGGCTACACCTTC.

This clonotype was recorded at least ten times. This sequence joins TRBV6-6 and TRBJ2-7; unclear D gene. CDR1 MNHNY and CDR2 SVGAGI come from the germline V gene (reference sequence). V lost 0 bases, J lost 7 bases, and 7 bases lay in between. The CDR3 loop spans 12 amino acids. Here the CDR3 DNA reads TGTGCCAGCAGTTACTCGATGGAAGAGCAGTACTTC. Protein: CASSYSMEEQYF.

This clonotype was seen ten or more times. The chain couples TRBV5-5 to TRBJ1-1; a weak D match, TRBD1 (5 bases). From germline, CDR1 is SGHKS and CDR2 YYEKEE (reference sequence). This CDR3 comprises 14 residues. The V gene lost 4 bases and the J gene lost 1 base, with 11 bases spanning the gap. The CDR3 DNA is TGTGCCAGCAGCCCCTCGACAGAGAACACTGAAGCTTTCTTT. It yields the protein CASSPSTENTEAFF.

Turning to this clonotype: This clone may be a read error of a much larger clone one base away. J is TRBJ1-4 and V is TRBV5-1; 7 bases match TRBD1. This CDR3 spans 14 amino acids. Germline V gene lookup returns CDR1 SGHRS and CDR2 YFSETQ. V was clipped by 7 bases and J by 4 bases; unmatched bases: 7. The CDR3 protein is CASGRDSINEKLFF. For the CDR3, the DNA is TGCGCCAGCGGGAGGGACAGTATTAATGAAAAACTGTTTTTT.

Only a few counts were recorded for this clonotype. The chain employs TRBV7-2 and TRBJ2-1; possibly TRBD1 for D (6 bases). Germline CDR1 is SGHTA and CDR2 is FQGNSA. This CDR3 region has 15 residues. Trimming removed 1 base from V and 2 bases from J, with 9 bases in between. This chain's CDR3 is CASSLGGTTYNEQFF. The CDR3, as DNA: TGTGCCAGCAGCTTAGGAGGGACAACCTACAATGAGCAGTTCTTC. The whole variable domain, remainder taken from reference TRBV7-2 and TRBJ2-1, is GAGVSQSPSNKVTEKGKDVELRCDPISGHTALYWYRQSLGQGLEFLIYFQGNSAPDKSGLPSDRFSAERTGGSVSTLTIQRTQQEDSAVYLCASSLGGTTYNEQFFGPGTRLTVL.